The 31 T cell receptor beta chains below were found in one sample sequenced in a study of human T cells and chemical hapten exposure. Documented time point: patch test 1, 2 weeks after DPC sensitization. Treatment indicated: therapeutic diphenylcyclopropenone sensitization with weekly scalp DPC. TCRdb re-called the RACE reads with MiXCR, one entry per CDR3 protein. The table records just under 350,000 distinct CDR3 sequences, about 7% of them present only once. The sequences come from whole blood, collected in connection with sensitization to the hapten diphenylcyclopropenone (DPC). These receptors were taken from a woman aged 18 to 35 with alopecia areata. Some clones in this sample may be carry-over from other donors' samples.

This clonotype has a handful of counts. V and J are TRBV6-6 and TRBJ2-5; 11 bases fit TRBD2. In germline, CDR1 is MNHNY, CDR2 SVGAGI (reference sequence). The trim removed 7 bases at V and 3 bases at J, leaving 7 bases unmatched. The CDR3 runs to 15 residues. The CDR3 DNA reads as TGTGCCAGCACCCCGCGACTAGCGGGGAAAGAGACCCAGTACTTC. Amino acids: CASTPRLAGKETQYF.

The chain links TRBV11-1 to TRBJ2-7, with TRBD2 identical over 9 bases. The germline V gene encodes CDR1 SGHAT and CDR2 FQDESV (reference sequence). The CDR3 loop spans 15 amino acids. With 5 bases clipped from V and 3 bases from J, the junction kept 8 bases outside the gene matches. In nucleotides, the CDR3 is TGTGCCAGCAGCCCCTCTAGCGGGGCCCACTACGAGCAGTACTTC. It is translated as CASSPSSGAHYEQYF.

In its sample, this clonotype was seen a few times. This chain links TRBV12-5 with TRBJ2-7; D remains ambiguous. The CDR3 consists of 13 residues. V dropped 4 bases and J dropped 2 bases, with 9 bases sitting between them. Germline CDR1 is LGHNT and CDR2 is FRNRAP. CDR3 protein: CASGSSGTYEQYF. In DNA, the CDR3 is TGTGCTAGTGGTTCCTCGGGTACCTACGAGCAGTACTTC.

This chain links TRBV11-2 with TRBJ1-2; D perhaps matches TRBD1 (5 bases). The germline V gene has CDR1 SGHAT and CDR2 FQNNGV. Trimming left V 6 bases short and J 8 bases short, with 25 bases between. The CDR3 has 16 amino acids. This chain's CDR3 is CASSSPRGVEPKGYTF. CDR3 nucleotide sequence: TGTGCCAGCAGTTCCCCCCGAGGGGTTGAACCAAAGGGCTACACCTTC.

This clonotype turned up a few times. This chain links TRBV11-1 with TRBJ2-6; no firm D call. V dropped 2 bases and J dropped 0 bases, with 8 bases sitting between them. This CDR3 comprises 16 residues. The germline V gene has CDR1 SGHAT and CDR2 FQDESV (reference sequence). CDR3 DNA sequence: TGTGCCAGCAGCTTACCGGGCCCCTCTGGGGCCAACGTCCTGACTTTC. Translation gives CASSLPGPSGANVLTF.

This clonotype was seen at least ten times. V gene TRBV7-2 combines with J gene TRBJ1-2, with 7 bases lining up with TRBD1. Trimming took 7 bases from V and 6 from J; bases not matched to a gene: 8. This CDR3 has 13 amino acids. CDR1 is SGHTA, CDR2 FQGNSA, per germline. The CDR3 sequence: CASTLWGTDGYTF. CDR3 DNA: TGTGCCAGCACCCTCTGGGGGACAGATGGCTACACCTTC.

In its sample, this clonotype was seen a few times. The chain carries TRBV29-1 and TRBJ1-1; D uncertain. V was trimmed by 5 bases and J by 0 bases, leaving 4 bases between them. CDR1 SQVTM and CDR2 ANQGSEA come from the germline V gene. The CDR3 spans 11 residues. For the CDR3, the DNA is TGCAGCGTTTTGATGAACACTGAAGCTTTCTTT. Its translation: CSVLMNTEAFF.

This clonotype was seen a handful of times. This chain uses TRBV4-3 with TRBJ1-2, with unresolved D. CDR1 LGHNA and CDR2 YSLEER come from the germline V gene. CDR3 length equals 16 residues. Trimming pared 0 bases from V and 1 base from J, leaving 12 bases between. CDR3 amino acids: CASSQEGTVINYGYTF. CDR3 bases: TGCGCCAGCAGCCAAGAAGGAACAGTGATTAACTATGGCTACACCTTC.

This clonotype was detected only a few times. V and J are TRBV6-2 or TRBV6-3 and TRBJ2-3; tentatively, D is TRBD2 (6 bases). Trimming removed 8 bases at V and 2 bases at J, with 11 bases between. Germline loops: CDR1 MNHEY, CDR2 SVGEGT. This CDR3 has 13 residues. CDR3 amino acids: CASRGTNTDTQYF. As DNA, the CDR3 is TGTGCCAGCCGGGGGACCAACACAGATACGCAGTATTTT.

At least ten counts were recorded for this clonotype. Here the CDR3 reads CASSSQQNTEAFF. As DNA, the CDR3 is TGTGCCAGCAGTTCCCAGCAGAACACTGAAGCTTTCTTT. The chain employs TRBV12-3 or TRBV12-4 and TRBJ1-1; no firm D call. The CDR3 consists of 13 residues. The germline V and J ends were trimmed by 4 bases and 1 base, with 7 bases remaining between them.

The genes are TRBV12-3 or TRBV12-4 and TRBJ1-6; 8 positions agree with TRBD1. The CDR3 sequence is 16 residues long. With V trimmed by 1 base and J by 7 bases, 6 bases remained unmatched. The CDR3 loop is CASSLGGTGLNSPLHF. As DNA, the CDR3 is TGTGCCAGCAGTTTAGGCGGGACAGGCCTAAATTCACCCCTCCACTTT.

A few counts support this clonotype. The rearrangement uses TRBV6-2 or TRBV6-3 and TRBJ2-1, with D possibly matching TRBD1 (6 bases). V lost 7 bases and J 2 bases, leaving 9 bases between the germline ends. Per germline, CDR1 MNHEY and CDR2 SVGEGT. The CDR3 sequence is 13 residues long. In DNA form, the CDR3 reads TGTGCCAGCACAGGGGAGCCCTACAATGAGCAGTTCTTC. This encodes CASTGEPYNEQFF.

The genes are TRBV12-3 or TRBV12-4 and TRBJ1-4, with no clear D. V gave up 2 bases and J gave up 7 bases, with 8 bases separating them. The CDR3 has 13 residues. DNA for the CDR3: TGTGCCAGCAGTTTAAGTAGCGCTGAAAAACTGTTTTTT. Translation: CASSLSSAEKLFF.

There are a few counts of this clonotype. The J gene is TRBJ1-5, the V gene TRBV27; the match to TRBD1 covers 8 bases. CDR3 length: 14 residues. Trimming cost V 5 bases and J 5 bases; bases outside gene matches: 5. The germline V gene encodes CDR1 MNHEY and CDR2 SMNVEV (reference sequence). The CDR3 loop reads CASSETGAHQPQHF. DNA for the CDR3: TGTGCCAGCAGTGAGACAGGGGCTCATCAGCCCCAGCATTTT.

This clonotype was seen more than once but under ten times. The chain carries TRBV6-2 or TRBV6-3 and TRBJ2-6, with 12 positions matching TRBD1. J lost 0 bases, V lost 2 bases, and 5 bases had no gene match. Germline CDR1 and CDR2: MNHEY and SVGEGT. The CDR3 consists of 19 residues. CDR3 amino acids: CASSYEGQGANSGANVLTF. CDR3 bases: TGTGCCAGCAGTTACGAGGGACAGGGGGCGAACTCTGGGGCCAACGTCCTGACTTTC.

This clonotype has just a few counts. The chain couples TRBV7-2 to TRBJ1-6; D remains ambiguous. V was trimmed by 1 base and J by 8 bases, leaving 6 bases between them. From germline, CDR1 is SGHTA and CDR2 FQGNSA. This CDR3 region has 13 residues. CDR3 loop: CASSLEVDSPLHF. In DNA form, the CDR3 reads TGTGCCAGCAGCTTAGAAGTCGATTCACCCCTCCACTTT.

This clonotype was observed at least ten times. The chain couples TRBV27 to TRBJ2-3, with D tentatively TRBD2 (7 bases). CDR1 and CDR2 from the germline V gene are MNHEY and SMNVEV (reference sequence). The CDR3 has 16 amino acids. The V gene lost 3 bases and the J gene lost 1 base, with 14 bases spanning the gap. The CDR3 sequence is CASSLGGGHRTDTQYF. Written as DNA, the CDR3 is TGTGCCAGCAGTTTGGGAGGGGGACACCGCACAGATACGCAGTATTTT.

This clonotype has just a few counts. This sequence joins TRBV7-9 and TRBJ2-5, with no clear D. CDR1 is SEHNR, CDR2 FQNEAQ, per germline (reference sequence). Trimming removed 2 bases at V and 5 bases at J, with 9 bases between. This CDR3 contains 13 residues. The CDR3 DNA sequence: TGTGCCAGCAGCTTACATCCGGAGGAGACCCAGTACTTC. This encodes CASSLHPEETQYF.

This clonotype has at least ten counts. CDR3 region: CASRAEWGGADTQYF. Written as DNA, the CDR3 is TGTGCCAGCAGAGCTGAGTGGGGCGGGGCAGATACGCAGTATTTT. The genes are TRBV11-2 and TRBJ2-3, with a possible D match to TRBD2 (6 bases). Germline loops: CDR1 SGHAT, CDR2 FQNNGV. V was pared by 6 bases and J by 4 bases, with 17 bases between. The CDR3 is made up of 15 amino acids.

Many counts were recorded for this clonotype. CDR3 loop: CASSPGVAGYQPQHF. In DNA form, the CDR3 reads TGTGCCAGCAGCCCAGGGGTCGCGGGGTACCAGCCCCAGCATTTT. This chain links TRBV4-2 with TRBJ1-5; TRBD1 is a possible D gene (6 bases). V lost 4 bases and J 7 bases, leaving 17 bases between the germline ends. The CDR3 consists of 15 residues. Per germline, CDR1 LGHNA and CDR2 YNFKEQ.

This clonotype was counted once. This may come from a read error, since a much larger clone is one base off. The chain has TRBV25-1 and TRBJ1-6, with a tentative D call TRBD1 (5 bases). The CDR3 consists of 15 residues. Germline V gives CDR1 MGHDK, CDR2 SYGVNS. This chain's CDR3 is CASSELNGHNSSLHF. CDR3 DNA: TGTGCCAGCAGTGAATTGAACGGACATAATTCATCCCTCCACTTT.

This sequence joins TRBV6-5 and TRBJ1-5; 7 nucleotides agree with TRBD1. V gave up 7 bases and J gave up 1 base; unmatched junction bases: 1. The CDR3 spans 13 residues. Germline lookup yields CDR1 MNHEY and CDR2 SVGAGI. CDR3 loop: CASKTGSNQPQHF. For the CDR3, the DNA is TGTGCCAGCAAGACAGGGAGCAATCAGCCCCAGCATTTT.

This clonotype was counted between two and nine times. The genes are TRBV7-3 and TRBJ1-1; D is uncertain. Between the trimmed V and J ends, which lost 2 bases and 1 base, there was a span of 8 bases. Germline V gene sequence: CDR1 SGHTA, CDR2 FQGTGA. The CDR3 contains 14 residues. The CDR3 loop is CASSLQQPNTEAFF. The CDR3 nucleotides are TGTGCCAGCAGCTTACAACAGCCGAACACTGAAGCTTTCTTT.

This rearrangement joins TRBV19 to TRBJ2-2; 10 bases are a match to TRBD1. The V gene end was trimmed by 5 bases and the J gene end by 3 bases; junction bases not matched to a gene: 9. The germline V gene has CDR1 LNHDA and CDR2 SQIVND (reference sequence). CDR3 length: 17 amino acids. The CDR3 DNA follows: TGTGCCAGTAGTCCTTACCCCGGGACAGGGGACACCGGGGAGCTGTTTTTT. The encoded protein is CASSPYPGTGDTGELFF.

In its sample, this clonotype was seen a few times. V gene TRBV9 combines with J gene TRBJ2-7, with D perhaps being TRBD1 or TRBD2 (7 bases each). Trimming took off 0 bases at V and 2 bases at J, with 12 bases between the two ends. Germline V gene lookup returns CDR1 SGDLS and CDR2 YYNGEE. CDR3 size: 15 residues. The CDR3 DNA reads TGTGCCAGCAGCGTAGGGGAGGGGGCCCCCTACGAGCAGTACTTC. Amino acid sequence: CASSVGEGAPYEQYF.

The chain uses TRBV5-4 and TRBJ2-3; TRBD1 is a possible D gene (6 bases). This CDR3 is built from 15 residues. Trimming removed 4 bases at V and 6 bases at J, with 18 bases between. Germline lookup yields CDR1 SGHNT and CDR2 YYREEE (reference sequence). Written as DNA, the CDR3 is TGTGCCAGCAGCCCCTCAGAGACAGGCTCCGATACGCAGTATTTT. Translation: CASSPSETGSDTQYF.

This clonotype was counted many times. As DNA, the CDR3 is TGTGCCAGCAGTGCCCTTTTCTCAACAATCGGTTACGAGCAGTACTTC. Translation gives CASSALFSTIGYEQYF. J is TRBJ2-7 and V is TRBV28; D gene ambiguous. The germline V and J ends were trimmed by 5 bases and 4 bases, with 21 bases remaining between them. Germline V gene lookup returns CDR1 MDHEN and CDR2 SYDVKM. The CDR3 has 16 amino acids.

This clonotype has just a few counts. This chain joins TRBV5-1 and TRBJ2-6; no firm D call. With 2 bases removed from V and 6 bases from J, the gap between germline ends came to 6 bases. Germline V gives CDR1 SGHRS, CDR2 YFSETQ. The CDR3 has 13 amino acids. The CDR3 region is CASSFGEANVLTF. Written as DNA, the CDR3 is TGCGCCAGCAGCTTCGGAGAGGCCAACGTCCTGACTTTC.

The chain employs TRBV7-9 and TRBJ1-5; possible D gene TRBD1, 5 bases. CDR1 and CDR2 (germline): SEHNR, FQNEAQ (reference sequence). V was clipped by 5 bases and J by 4 bases, with 15 bases between them. The CDR3 has 15 amino acids. The DNA for the CDR3 is TGTGCCAGCAGCAAAGGGACGGATGTAAATCAGCCCCAGCATTTT. Translating gives CASSKGTDVNQPQHF. Together with reference TRBV7-9 and TRBJ1-5, the CDR3 gives the full variable domain: DTGVSQNPRHKITKRGQNVTFRCDPISEHNRLYWYRQTLGQGPEFLTYFQNEAQLEKSRLLSDRFSAERPKGSFSTLEIQRTEQGDSAMYLCASSKGTDVNQPQHFGDGTRLSIL.

V gene TRBV5-4 combines with J gene TRBJ2-2; D is unclear. Trimming removed 0 bases at V and 0 bases at J, with 9 bases between. CDR1 is SGHNT, CDR2 YYREEE, per germline (reference sequence). This CDR3 region has 16 residues. The CDR3 here is CASSLVAASNTGELFF. The CDR3 region has the DNA TGTGCCAGCAGCTTGGTGGCAGCTTCGAACACCGGGGAGCTGTTTTTT.

The chain uses TRBV11-2 and TRBJ2-3, with a weak D call TRBD2 (5 bases). This CDR3 comprises 16 residues. Germline CDR1 reads SGHAT; CDR2 reads FQNNGV. V lost 3 bases and J 1 base, leaving 14 bases between the germline ends. The CDR3 region is CASSFTLGVGTDTQYF. DNA of the CDR3: TGTGCCAGCAGCTTCACTTTGGGAGTGGGCACAGATACGCAGTATTTT.